The present entry profiles one T cell receptor (beta chain) with its context. The entry originates in a study of T cells expressing NK-cell markers. TCRdb reanalyzed the 5' RACE reads and collapses them to one entry per CDR3 protein, without DNA. The data include 400,000 to 550,000 distinct CDR3 sequences; the top ten clones carry approximately 7%. The CDR3 totals 13 residues. Germline CDR1 reads SGHTA; CDR2 reads FQGNSA. This TCR came from a woman between 18 and 75 years old in good health. This rearrangement joins TRBV7-2 to TRBJ1-2; with no DNA, the TCRdb D assignment of TRBD1 cannot be verified. Sequencing used blood T cells: a sorted CD56 or NKG2C T cell subset, CD4+ or CD8+ T cells, or bulk PBMC T cells (not recorded which). CDR3 loop: CASSSQGADGYTF.